A selection of T cell receptor beta chains follows, all from one sample in a study of T cell repertoires in cytomegalovirus infection. No antigens are known for them. TCRdb independently ran MiXCR on the reads; one entry per CDR3 protein. Here the sample spans about 890,000 distinct CDR3 sequences, about 33% being singletons. The sample here was cultured CD8+ T cells from PBMCs, taken from culture after CMV antigen stimulation. The receptor set was obtained from a human donor in good health (CMV status not recorded). Some clones in this sample may be carry-over from other donors' samples. Both conserved end residues are part of each CDR3. A D gene is named only where the DNA matches it firmly. The size of a clone is reported for some rows only, either as once, few or many, or as a class for expanded clones.

V gene,J gene,D gene,clone size,CDR3 protein,CDR3 DNA
TRBV7-9,TRBJ1-4,.,few,CASSPPTDPTNEKLFF,TGTGCCAGCAGCCCCCCCACAGACCCAACTAATGAAAAACTGTTTTTT
TRBV7-6,TRBJ2-3,.,many,CASSSPGLQGPDTQYF,TGTGCCAGCAGCTCGCCGGGACTCCAAGGGCCAGATACGCAGTATTTT
TRBV7-9,TRBJ2-1,TRBD1,few,CASSTTRGQGTSLAYNEQFF,TGTGCCAGCAGCACAACTCGGGGACAGGGTACGAGTTTAGCCTACAATGAGCAGTTCTTC
TRBV18,TRBJ1-4,TRBD1,many,CASSRWGQSTNEKLFF,TGTGCCAGCTCTCGCTGGGGACAGTCAACTAATGAAAAACTGTTTTTT
TRBV19,TRBJ1-1,.,.,CASSGEVSEAFF,TGTGCCAGTAGTGGGGAGGTTTCTGAAGCTTTCTTT
TRBV7-9,TRBJ2-5,.,.,CASSLAKRGLNQETQYF,TGTGCCAGCAGCTTAGCGAAGAGGGGCCTCAACCAAGAGACCCAGTACTTC
TRBV7-6,TRBJ2-1,TRBD2,many,CASSDSGGVLSSYNEQFF,TGTGCCAGCAGCGATAGCGGGGGGGTACTTAGCTCCTACAATGAGCAGTTCTTC
TRBV27,TRBJ2-7,.,few,CASAGASYEQYF,TGTGCCAGCGCCGGGGCGTCCTACGAGCAGTACTTC
TRBV6-5,TRBJ2-2,TRBD2,.,CANSYRGVTGELFF,TGTGCCAACAGTTACCGGGGGGTCACCGGGGAGCTGTTTTTT
TRBV7-8,TRBJ1-2,.,many,CASTPSKRVGDYGYTF,TGTGCCAGCACCCCCAGTAAGAGGGTAGGCGACTATGGCTACACCTTC
TRBV7-6,TRBJ2-1,.,.,CASSLKADNEQFF,TGTGCCAGCAGCTTAAAGGCCGACAATGAGCAGTTCTTC
TRBV19,TRBJ1-1,.,few,CASRAVMNTEAFF,TGTGCCAGTAGAGCCGTCATGAACACTGAAGCTTTCTTT
TRBV6-1,TRBJ1-1,.,few,CASSTHGGNTEAFF,TGTGCCAGCAGTACCCACGGGGGAAACACTGAAGCTTTCTTT
TRBV12-5,TRBJ1-5,.,many,CASVFSWKGEAQPQHF,TGTGCTAGTGTCTTCTCATGGAAGGGTGAGGCTCAGCCCCAGCATTTT
TRBV18,TRBJ2-3,TRBD2,.,CVSSPLGLAGDTQYF,TGTGTCAGCTCACCCCTCGGACTAGCGGGGGATACGCAGTATTTT
TRBV5-6,TRBJ1-2,.,few,CASSLVRRGGYGYTF,TGTGCCAGCAGCTTGGTTCGACGTGGCGGCTATGGCTACACCTTC
TRBV18,TRBJ2-3,.,few,CASSTTPERGDYTDTQYF,TGTGCCAGCTCCACCACCCCCGAGAGGGGGGACTACACAGATACGCAGTATTTT
TRBV20-1,TRBJ1-4,TRBD1,.,CSAPGTGNEKLFF,TGCAGTGCGCCCGGGACAGGGAATGAAAAACTGTTTTTT
TRBV4-3,TRBJ2-1,.,.,CASSQDPTYREINEQFF,TGCGCCAGCAGCCAGGACCCGACGTATAGGGAGATCAATGAGCAGTTCTTC
TRBV19,TRBJ1-5,.,.,CASSIGPGRNQPQHF,TGTGCCAGTAGTATAGGCCCTGGGCGAAATCAGCCCCAGCATTTT
TRBV4-1,TRBJ2-7,.,.,CASSQDHRAAYEQYF,TGCGCCAGCAGCCAAGACCACAGGGCCGCCTACGAGCAGTACTTC
TRBV7-6,TRBJ2-3,TRBD2,.,CASSLAREGGPTDTQYF,TGTGCCAGCAGCTTAGCGCGGGAGGGGGGTCCCACAGATACGCAGTATTTT
TRBV7-9,TRBJ1-4,.,few,CASSLGRGEKLFF,TGTGCCAGCAGCTTGGGCCGGGGTGAAAAACTGTTTTTT
TRBV7-2,TRBJ2-2,.,many,CASSSMQPWTGELFF,TGTGCCAGCAGCTCGATGCAACCATGGACCGGGGAGCTGTTTTTT
TRBV25-1,TRBJ1-4,TRBD1,.,CASSTGDRGRSNEKLFF,TGTGCCAGCAGTACAGGGGACAGGGGGAGGTCTAATGAAAAACTGTTTTTT
TRBV27,TRBJ1-5,.,few,CASSLSNVGQPQHF,TGTGCCAGCAGTTTATCGAATGTCGGACAGCCCCAGCATTTT
TRBV4-1,TRBJ1-1,.,few,CASSQGTGMNTEAFF,TGCGCCAGCAGCCAAGGTACAGGGATGAACACTGAAGCTTTCTTT
TRBV4-2,TRBJ1-2,.,.,CASSRGTEPPNYGYTF,TGTGCCAGCAGCCGGGGGACGGAACCTCCTAACTATGGCTACACCTTC
TRBV7-9,TRBJ1-2,.,.,CASSPGSGTRLDGYTF,TGTGCCAGCAGCCCAGGGTCCGGGACGAGGCTCGATGGCTACACCTTC
TRBV27,TRBJ2-4,TRBD2,.,CASSWGGPAKNIQYF,TGTGCCAGCAGTTGGGGGGGTCCAGCCAAAAACATTCAGTACTTC
TRBV18,TRBJ2-1,.,.,CASSRSGQRSSYNEQFF,TGTGCCAGCTCACGGTCGGGCCAGCGGAGCTCCTACAATGAGCAGTTCTTC
TRBV28,TRBJ2-1,.,few,CASSTLGGGHNEQFF,TGTGCCAGCTCAACCCTCGGAGGGGGGCACAATGAGCAGTTCTTC
TRBV3-1,TRBJ2-1,.,.,CASSQSLGHNEQFF,TGTGCCAGCAGCCAAAGCCTGGGTCACAATGAGCAGTTCTTC
TRBV7-6,TRBJ2-1,TRBD2,.,CASSLSGGATYNEQFF,TGTGCCAGCAGCCTTAGCGGGGGGGCCACCTACAATGAGCAGTTCTTC
TRBV24-1,TRBJ2-1,.,.,CATSDNRPGDEQFF,TGTGCCACCAGTGATAACAGGCCTGGGGATGAGCAGTTCTTC
TRBV7-6,TRBJ2-3,.,few,CASSLYSADTQYF,TGTGCCAGCAGCTTGTATAGCGCAGATACGCAGTATTTT
TRBV20-1,TRBJ2-2,.,.,CSARISATGNTGELFF,TGCAGTGCTAGAATTAGTGCCACAGGGAACACCGGGGAGCTGTTTTTT
TRBV6-2/TRBV6-3,TRBJ2-1,TRBD2,many,CASGTSGYNEQFF,TGTGCCAGCGGGACTAGCGGTTACAATGAGCAGTTCTTC
TRBV25-1,TRBJ2-5,TRBD2,.,CASSEIAGTQYF,TGTGCCAGCAGTGAGATAGCGGGGACCCAGTACTTC
TRBV27,TRBJ2-7,.,.,CASSLQEGAIEQYF,TGTGCCAGCAGTTTACAGGAGGGGGCGATCGAGCAGTACTTC
TRBV5-1,TRBJ2-5,.,.,CASNSDGATQETQYF,TGCGCCAGCAACTCGGACGGAGCAACCCAAGAGACCCAGTACTTC
TRBV7-8,TRBJ2-3,.,.,CASSLVKGEPDTQYF,TGTGCCAGCAGCTTAGTTAAGGGTGAGCCAGATACGCAGTATTTT
TRBV7-9,TRBJ2-5,.,few,CASSLSAARETQYF,TGTGCCAGCAGCTTATCGGCTGCGCGGGAGACCCAGTACTTC
TRBV7-2,TRBJ2-1,TRBD2,medium-sized,CASSRGGREQFF,TGTGCCAGCAGTCGGGGGGGGCGTGAGCAGTTCTTC
TRBV28,TRBJ2-5,.,few,CASSLLRPTTQYF,TGTGCCAGCAGCCTCCTCAGACCGACGACCCAGTACTTC
TRBV6-1,TRBJ2-1,.,few,CASGPLRVGAYNEQFF,TGTGCCAGCGGCCCACTTCGGGTTGGCGCCTACAATGAGCAGTTCTTC
TRBV7-6,TRBJ1-4,TRBD1,.,CASSSRDRGEKLFF,TGTGCCAGCAGCTCTCGGGACAGGGGTGAAAAACTGTTTTTT
TRBV7-6,TRBJ2-2,.,many,CASSLTGLSNTGELFF,TGTGCCAGCAGCTTGACGGGACTCTCAAACACCGGGGAGCTGTTTTTT
TRBV7-9,TRBJ2-7,.,few,CASSSRERGRFYEQYF,TGTGCCAGCAGTTCGAGGGAACGGGGGCGCTTCTACGAGCAGTACTTC
TRBV27,TRBJ1-2,TRBD1,.,CASMRTGSYGYTF,TGTGCCAGCATGAGGACAGGAAGCTATGGCTACACCTTC
TRBV7-3,TRBJ2-1,.,few,CASSLWATNNEQFF,TGTGCCAGCAGCTTATGGGCCACTAACAATGAGCAGTTCTTC
TRBV6-5,TRBJ2-5,.,.,CASSYAGFRYF,TGTGCCAGCAGTTACGCGGGGTTTCGGTACTTC
TRBV12-3/TRBV12-4,TRBJ1-1,TRBD1,.,CASSPARGLSSEAFF,TGTGCCAGCAGCCCTGCCAGGGGGCTGAGCTCTGAAGCTTTCTTT
TRBV6-5,TRBJ1-6,.,few,CASSYSIWFYNSPLHF,TGTGCCAGCAGTTACTCTATATGGTTCTATAATTCACCCCTCCACTTT